Included here is one T cell receptor beta chain sequence, with context. In germline, CDR1 is SGHNT, CDR2 YENEEA. This CDR3 region has 14 residues. V shed 1 base and J shed 0 bases, with 7 bases lying between them. This entry belongs to a study of blood T cell repertoires in COVID-19. Looking at the study overall: PBMCs, B-cell-depleted T cells, or T cells were the source of the cDNA or gDNA that made up the material.

TCRdb's table, derived via immunoSEQ multiplex PCR, lists solely in-frame clones and lacks some. Among some 28,000 clones, 84% were seen once, and the ten largest hold 15% to 20%. Sequencing was done on a sample of peripheral blood. The sequence was collected from a man between 65 and 80 years old with active COVID-19. The chain combines TRBV11-3 with TRBJ2-7; D remains unclear. CDR3 region: CASSLGPSSYEQYF. CDR3 sequence (DNA): TGTGCCAGCAGCTTAGGGCCAAGCTCCTACGAGCAGTACTTC.